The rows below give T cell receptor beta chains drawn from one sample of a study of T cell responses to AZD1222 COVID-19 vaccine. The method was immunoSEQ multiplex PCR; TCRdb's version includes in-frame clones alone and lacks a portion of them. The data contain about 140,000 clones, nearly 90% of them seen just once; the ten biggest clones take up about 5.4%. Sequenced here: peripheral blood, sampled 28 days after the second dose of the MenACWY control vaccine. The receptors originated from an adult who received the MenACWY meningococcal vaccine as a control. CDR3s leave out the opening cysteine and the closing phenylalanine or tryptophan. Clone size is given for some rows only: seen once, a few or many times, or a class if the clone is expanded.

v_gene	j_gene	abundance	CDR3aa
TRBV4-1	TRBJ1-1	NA	ASSQYGTLAEGNTEAF
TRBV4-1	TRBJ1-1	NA	ASSQDRGFAEAF
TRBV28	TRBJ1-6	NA	ASKGDSPLH
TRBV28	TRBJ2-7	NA	ASSSPQGRVGEQY
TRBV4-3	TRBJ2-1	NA	ASSRARDTYNEQF
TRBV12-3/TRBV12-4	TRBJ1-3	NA	ASSFQIGNTIY
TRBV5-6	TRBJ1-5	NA	ASSEGLGQPQH
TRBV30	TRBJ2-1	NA	AWSGREQF
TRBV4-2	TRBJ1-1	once	ASSLDPETVNTEAF
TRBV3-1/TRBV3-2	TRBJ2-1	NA	ASSQEQF
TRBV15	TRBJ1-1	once	ATSRMIVREAEAF
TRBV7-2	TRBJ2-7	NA	ASRLGLYEQY
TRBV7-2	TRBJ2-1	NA	ASSSSRGGKQF
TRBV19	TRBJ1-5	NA	ASSTGRNQPQH
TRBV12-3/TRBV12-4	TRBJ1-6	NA	ASSFGGPLH
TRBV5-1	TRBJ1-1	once	ASRTDRTEAF
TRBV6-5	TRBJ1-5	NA	ASSYSWSNQPQH
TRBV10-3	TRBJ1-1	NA	AISRTKTENTEAF
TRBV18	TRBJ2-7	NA	ASSPYEHEQY
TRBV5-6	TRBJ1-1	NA	ASSSGRRMNTEAF
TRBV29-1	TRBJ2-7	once	SVELRREQY
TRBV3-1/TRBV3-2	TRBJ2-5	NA	ASSLTPGGEETQY
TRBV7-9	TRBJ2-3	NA	ASSYTEGTDTQY